The rows below give T cell receptor beta chains drawn from one sample of a study of blood T cells in healthy people across ages. TCRdb independently ran MiXCR on the 5' RACE reads; one entry per CDR3 protein. This table holds roughly 1,500,000 distinct CDR3 sequences, approximately 42% found once. Sequenced sample: blood. The receptors stem from a woman between 18 and 29 years old in good health. Both conserved end residues are part of each CDR3. D genes are given only for firm matches. Size values are once, few and many counts, or a class for expanded clones, and some rows have none.

v_call: TRBV3-1
clone_size: few
cdr3_length: 14
j_call: TRBJ2-7
d_call: NA
cdr3_nt: TGTGCCAGCAGCCTCGACACGGATCGGATGGAGCAGTACTTC
cdr3_aa: CASSLDTDRMEQYF

v_call: TRBV20-1
clone_size: few
cdr3_length: 18
j_call: TRBJ2-1
d_call: TRBD2
cdr3_nt: TGCAGTGCTCCCACCGGGACTAGCAGGTGGAGCCGCTACAATGAGCAGTTCTTC
cdr3_aa: CSAPTGTSRWSRYNEQFF

v_call: TRBV27
clone_size: many
cdr3_length: 15
j_call: TRBJ2-3
d_call: TRBD2
cdr3_nt: TGTGCCAGCCTCCGACTAGCGGGCCGGGCGGATACGCAGTATTTT
cdr3_aa: CASLRLAGRADTQYF

v_call: TRBV14
clone_size: NA
cdr3_length: 15
j_call: TRBJ1-3
d_call: NA
cdr3_nt: TGTGCCAGCAGCCAAGGGACCCTGGGAGGAAACACCATATATTTT
cdr3_aa: CASSQGTLGGNTIYF

v_call: TRBV20-1
clone_size: NA
cdr3_length: 13
j_call: TRBJ2-1
d_call: NA
cdr3_nt: TGCAGTGCCACCCAGGGTTCCGGGGATGAGCAGTTCTTC
cdr3_aa: CSATQGSGDEQFF

v_call: TRBV4-2
clone_size: NA
cdr3_length: 16
j_call: TRBJ2-3
d_call: TRBD2
cdr3_nt: TGTGCCAGCAGCCAAGCCGGGACTAGCGGTTCAGATACGCAGTATTTT
cdr3_aa: CASSQAGTSGSDTQYF

v_call: TRBV5-1
clone_size: NA
cdr3_length: 14
j_call: TRBJ2-1
d_call: NA
cdr3_nt: TGCGCCAGCAGCTTGCCCTCGGCCTACAATGAGCAGTTCTTC
cdr3_aa: CASSLPSAYNEQFF

v_call: TRBV20-1
clone_size: NA
cdr3_length: 15
j_call: TRBJ1-2
d_call: TRBD1
cdr3_nt: TGCAGTGCACTCAACCCGACAGGGGGCTACTATGGCTACACCTTC
cdr3_aa: CSALNPTGGYYGYTF

v_call: TRBV7-3
clone_size: NA
cdr3_length: 14
j_call: TRBJ1-2
d_call: NA
cdr3_nt: TGTGCCAGCAGCTTAACCGGGGGCGAGGATGGCTACACCTTC
cdr3_aa: CASSLTGGEDGYTF

v_call: TRBV4-1
clone_size: few
cdr3_length: 16
j_call: TRBJ1-3
d_call: NA
cdr3_nt: TGCGCCAGCAGCCAGGATTCCGGGAGCTCTGGAAACACCATATATTTT
cdr3_aa: CASSQDSGSSGNTIYF

v_call: TRBV6-1
clone_size: NA
cdr3_length: 14
j_call: TRBJ1-1
d_call: NA
cdr3_nt: TGTGCCAGCAGTAAGGACAGTGGGAACACTGAAGCTTTCTTT
cdr3_aa: CASSKDSGNTEAFF

v_call: TRBV25-1
clone_size: NA
cdr3_length: 17
j_call: TRBJ1-2
d_call: TRBD1
cdr3_nt: TGCGCCAGCAGTGAATACGGCGACAGGGGGTCCCTCCTTGGCTACACCTTC
cdr3_aa: CASSEYGDRGSLLGYTF

v_call: TRBV5-1
clone_size: NA
cdr3_length: 15
j_call: TRBJ2-3
d_call: NA
cdr3_nt: TGCGCCAGCAGCTCGACGGGAGCTGGCACAGATACGCAGTATTTT
cdr3_aa: CASSSTGAGTDTQYF

v_call: TRBV11-1
clone_size: NA
cdr3_length: 17
j_call: TRBJ2-3
d_call: TRBD2
cdr3_nt: TGTGCCAGCAGCAGGACTAGCGGGGGCCCCGGCACAGATACGCAGTATTTT
cdr3_aa: CASSRTSGGPGTDTQYF

v_call: TRBV9
clone_size: few
cdr3_length: 13
j_call: TRBJ1-2
d_call: NA
cdr3_nt: TGTGCCAGCAGCGCGAGGACCCCTATGGACTACACCTTC
cdr3_aa: CASSARTPMDYTF

v_call: TRBV7-3
clone_size: NA
cdr3_length: 16
j_call: TRBJ2-1
d_call: TRBD2
cdr3_nt: TGTGCCAGCAGCATGTTAGCGGGCGCCTCCTACAATGAGCAGTTCTTC
cdr3_aa: CASSMLAGASYNEQFF

v_call: TRBV20-1
clone_size: few
cdr3_length: 14
j_call: TRBJ2-1
d_call: TRBD2
cdr3_nt: TGCAGTGCCGCGACTAGCGAGTGGTACAATGAGCAGTTCTTC
cdr3_aa: CSAATSEWYNEQFF

v_call: TRBV6-5
clone_size: few
cdr3_length: 15
j_call: TRBJ1-2
d_call: NA
cdr3_nt: TGTGCCAGCAGTTACTGGGACGGAATAAATTATGGCTACACCTTC
cdr3_aa: CASSYWDGINYGYTF

v_call: TRBV2
clone_size: NA
cdr3_length: 13
j_call: TRBJ1-2
d_call: NA
cdr3_nt: TGTGCCAGCAGTGAAGAACAGGGAGGTGGCTACACCTTC
cdr3_aa: CASSEEQGGGYTF

v_call: TRBV19
clone_size: NA
cdr3_length: 15
j_call: TRBJ2-7
d_call: NA
cdr3_nt: TGTGCCAGTAGTATAGATGTTGGCAGTACCTACGAGCAGTACTTC
cdr3_aa: CASSIDVGSTYEQYF

v_call: TRBV7-9
clone_size: NA
cdr3_length: 13
j_call: TRBJ2-1
d_call: NA
cdr3_nt: TGTGCCAGCAGCCAGGGTGTAGTTCCTGAGCAGTTCTTC
cdr3_aa: CASSQGVVPEQFF

v_call: TRBV5-1
clone_size: NA
cdr3_length: 14
j_call: TRBJ2-7
d_call: NA
cdr3_nt: TGCGCCAGCAGCGGGACACACAAGACCTACGAGCAGTACTTC
cdr3_aa: CASSGTHKTYEQYF

v_call: TRBV20-1
clone_size: once
cdr3_length: 14
j_call: TRBJ1-2
d_call: TRBD1
cdr3_nt: TGCAGTGCTAGAATGGGACAGGGGTTGTATGGCTACACCTTC
cdr3_aa: CSARMGQGLYGYTF

v_call: TRBV30
clone_size: many
cdr3_length: 14
j_call: TRBJ1-2
d_call: NA
cdr3_nt: TGTGCCTGGAGTGTAGGGGGGATGCTATGGAGCTACACCTTC
cdr3_aa: CAWSVGGMLWSYTF

v_call: TRBV6-6
clone_size: NA
cdr3_length: 14
j_call: TRBJ2-3
d_call: NA
cdr3_nt: TGTGCCAGCAGTGACGTTACCAGATCCGGTTCGCAGTATTTT
cdr3_aa: CASSDVTRSGSQYF

v_call: TRBV5-1
clone_size: NA
cdr3_length: 16
j_call: TRBJ2-1
d_call: NA
cdr3_nt: TGTGCCAGCAGCTTGGCCTTGTCTAGCTCCTACAATGAGCAGTTCTTC
cdr3_aa: CASSLALSSSYNEQFF

v_call: TRBV5-5
clone_size: few
cdr3_length: 17
j_call: TRBJ2-3
d_call: NA
cdr3_nt: TGTGCCAGCAGCCCACTCGGCCCGGGGGCGGTTCCAGATACGCAGTATTTT
cdr3_aa: CASSPLGPGAVPDTQYF

v_call: TRBV7-9
clone_size: few
cdr3_length: 14
j_call: TRBJ1-2
d_call: NA
cdr3_nt: TGTGCCAGCAGCTTAACCGCCGTCAGGGGAGGCTACACCTTC
cdr3_aa: CASSLTAVRGGYTF

v_call: TRBV20-1
clone_size: NA
cdr3_length: 15
j_call: TRBJ1-2
d_call: TRBD1
cdr3_nt: TGCAGTGCTCGAACTTCCGGGACAGTTAGCTATGGCTACACCTTC
cdr3_aa: CSARTSGTVSYGYTF

v_call: TRBV18
clone_size: NA
cdr3_length: 16
j_call: TRBJ1-3
d_call: NA
cdr3_nt: TGTGCCAGCTCACACGGACCAGGGGTCTCTGGAAACACCATATATTTT
cdr3_aa: CASSHGPGVSGNTIYF

v_call: TRBV6-5
clone_size: NA
cdr3_length: 16
j_call: TRBJ1-4
d_call: TRBD1
cdr3_nt: TGTGCCAGCAGTTACCGGGGGACAGGCCGAAATGAAAAACTGTTTTTT
cdr3_aa: CASSYRGTGRNEKLFF

v_call: TRBV19
clone_size: once
cdr3_length: 16
j_call: TRBJ2-2
d_call: NA
cdr3_nt: TGTGCCAGTAGTATATCCCCAGGGGCAAACACCGGGGAGCTGTTTTTT
cdr3_aa: CASSISPGANTGELFF

v_call: TRBV28
clone_size: few
cdr3_length: 14
j_call: TRBJ2-7
d_call: NA
cdr3_nt: TGTGCCAGCAGTTTCCCCGGGCGGGACTACGAGCAGTACTTC
cdr3_aa: CASSFPGRDYEQYF

v_call: TRBV12-3/TRBV12-4
clone_size: NA
cdr3_length: 14
j_call: TRBJ1-1
d_call: NA
cdr3_nt: TGTGCCAGCAGCCGGGGCAGCGGCGGGACTGAAGCTTTCTTT
cdr3_aa: CASSRGSGGTEAFF

v_call: TRBV7-9
clone_size: NA
cdr3_length: 16
j_call: TRBJ1-6
d_call: TRBD1
cdr3_nt: TGTGCCAGCAGCAGCGGGACAGGGGTAAAGGATTCACCCCTCCACTTT
cdr3_aa: CASSSGTGVKDSPLHF

v_call: TRBV3-1
clone_size: once
cdr3_length: 15
j_call: TRBJ1-1
d_call: TRBD1
cdr3_nt: TGTGCCAGCAGTGCCGGGACAGGGGGCAAAAATGAAGCTTTCTTT
cdr3_aa: CASSAGTGGKNEAFF

v_call: TRBV20-1
clone_size: few
cdr3_length: 14
j_call: TRBJ2-4
d_call: TRBD2
cdr3_nt: TGCAGTGCTAGTGCGGGACTAGGCAAAAACATTCAGTACTTC
cdr3_aa: CSASAGLGKNIQYF

v_call: TRBV20-1
clone_size: NA
cdr3_length: 18
j_call: TRBJ2-7
d_call: TRBD2
cdr3_nt: TGCAGTGCTAGAGATAGTCTTACTAGCGGGACATCTGGATACGAGCAGTACTTC
cdr3_aa: CSARDSLTSGTSGYEQYF

v_call: TRBV29-1
clone_size: NA
cdr3_length: 15
j_call: TRBJ2-7
d_call: TRBD1
cdr3_nt: TGCAGCGTTGATCTGTCTAGACAGGGGATCGACGAGCAGTACTTC
cdr3_aa: CSVDLSRQGIDEQYF

v_call: TRBV5-1
clone_size: NA
cdr3_length: 17
j_call: TRBJ2-3
d_call: NA
cdr3_nt: TGCGCCAGCAGCTGGCTGAAGGGGAATGATGGTACAGATACGCAGTATTTT
cdr3_aa: CASSWLKGNDGTDTQYF

v_call: TRBV28
clone_size: NA
cdr3_length: 16
j_call: TRBJ2-7
d_call: NA
cdr3_nt: TGTGCCAGCAGTCCGGCGGCCAGGACAAACTCCTACGAGCAGTACTTC
cdr3_aa: CASSPAARTNSYEQYF

v_call: TRBV7-2
clone_size: many
cdr3_length: 14
j_call: TRBJ2-3
d_call: NA
cdr3_nt: TGTGCCAGCAGCCCAAGGACAGGCACAGATACGCAGTATTTT
cdr3_aa: CASSPRTGTDTQYF

v_call: TRBV5-5
clone_size: NA
cdr3_length: 14
j_call: TRBJ1-2
d_call: NA
cdr3_nt: TGTGCCAGCAGCCTTGGCGAAGGGGGCTATGGCTACACCTTC
cdr3_aa: CASSLGEGGYGYTF

v_call: TRBV27
clone_size: NA
cdr3_length: 16
j_call: TRBJ2-5
d_call: TRBD2
cdr3_nt: TGTGCCAGCAGTTTATCGGGAGGGACTAGCCGGGAGACCCAGTACTTC
cdr3_aa: CASSLSGGTSRETQYF

v_call: TRBV20-1
clone_size: NA
cdr3_length: 15
j_call: TRBJ1-2
d_call: NA
cdr3_nt: TGCAGTGCTAGGGTGGCCCAGGGTTCTAACTATGGCTACACCTTC
cdr3_aa: CSARVAQGSNYGYTF

v_call: TRBV9
clone_size: NA
cdr3_length: 16
j_call: TRBJ2-7
d_call: TRBD1
cdr3_nt: TGTGCCAGCAGCGTAGGGACAGGGGGCAATATGGACGAGCAGTACTTC
cdr3_aa: CASSVGTGGNMDEQYF

v_call: TRBV6-5
clone_size: NA
cdr3_length: 16
j_call: TRBJ2-1
d_call: NA
cdr3_nt: TGTGCCAGCAGTTCCGGGCGGGGGCCCGAAAAATATGAGCAGTTCTTC
cdr3_aa: CASSSGRGPEKYEQFF

v_call: TRBV20-1
clone_size: NA
cdr3_length: 11
j_call: TRBJ2-3
d_call: NA
cdr3_nt: TGCAGGACGACTGCCACAGATACGCAGTATTTT
cdr3_aa: CRTTATDTQYF